This TCR beta chain comes out of a study of radiotherapy plus CTLA-4 blockade in lung cancer. Study context: Disease control was seen in 31% of patients, objective responses in 18%.

Data came from immunoSEQ multiplex PCR; TCRdb stores just in-frame clones and leaves some out. The data contain around 80,000 clones, approximately 73% of them singletons. With V trimmed by 5 bases and J by 7 bases, 8 bases remained unmatched. The germline V gene has CDR1 SGHTA and CDR2 FQGNSA. The CDR3 runs to 14 residues. The sequence was collected from a human donor with non-small cell lung cancer whose response to radiotherapy plus ipilimumab could not be evaluated. V usage is TRBV7-2 and J usage is TRBJ1-2, with 9 bases identical to TRBD1. The material was peripheral blood, obtained from a patient treated with radiotherapy plus ipilimumab. Here the CDR3 DNA reads TGTGCCAGCAGCCCCATGGGACAGGGAGGTGGCTACACCTTC. Its translation: CASSPMGQGGGYTF.